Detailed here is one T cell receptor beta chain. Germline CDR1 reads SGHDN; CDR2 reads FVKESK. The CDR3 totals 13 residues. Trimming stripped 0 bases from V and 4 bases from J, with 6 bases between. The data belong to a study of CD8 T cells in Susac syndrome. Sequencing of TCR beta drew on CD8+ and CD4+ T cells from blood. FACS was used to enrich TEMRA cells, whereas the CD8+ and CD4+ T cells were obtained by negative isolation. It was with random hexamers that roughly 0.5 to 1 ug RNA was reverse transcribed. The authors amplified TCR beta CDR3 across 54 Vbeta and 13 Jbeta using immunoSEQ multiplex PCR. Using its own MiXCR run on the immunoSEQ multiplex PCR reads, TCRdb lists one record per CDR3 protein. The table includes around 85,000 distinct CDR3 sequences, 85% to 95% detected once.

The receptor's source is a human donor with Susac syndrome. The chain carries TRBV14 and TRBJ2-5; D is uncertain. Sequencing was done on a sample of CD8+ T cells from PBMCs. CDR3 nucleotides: TGTGCCAGCAGCCAAGATTGGTCAGAGACCCAGTACTTC. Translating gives CASSQDWSETQYF.